This entry lists 25 T cell receptor beta chains sequenced from one sample in a study of shared clonotypes between healthy human individuals (TCRdb year 2020). Libraries were prepared through the immunoSEQ multiplex PCR assay. TCRdb mirrors the immuneACCESS table, restricted to in-frame sequences. Some clones are absent from its copies; in checked studies, under half trace to an unresolved V gene, and the reason for the others is unknown. The table for this sample lists over 950,000 clones; approximately 75% of them were counted only once. Together, the top ten hold 0.89% of the sample. The specimen sequenced was memory CD4+ T cells from PBMCs. The sample's cell subset or site label, decoded: CD45RA-negative fraction. Source of these receptors: a man younger than 35 in good health. Some clones in this sample may be carry-over from other donors' samples.

This rearrangement joins TRBV5-1 to TRBJ2-1, with D hard to call. The CDR3 contains 14 residues. Germline values: CDR1 SGHRS, CDR2 YFSETQ. Trimming stripped 1 base from V and 5 bases from J, with 10 bases between. The CDR3 sequence is CASSLISRNNEQFF. CDR3 in DNA: TGCGCCAGCAGCTTGATTAGCCGCAACAATGAGCAGTTCTTC.

This clone was observed once. This chain connects TRBV9 to TRBJ2-5; D may be TRBD1 or TRBD2 (5 bases each). CDR1 and CDR2 (germline): SGDLS, YYNGEE. This CDR3 contains 16 residues. V lost 3 bases and J 0 bases, leaving 15 bases between the germline ends. The CDR3 nucleotides read TGTGCCAGCAGCGCGGGACCCACCGGGGACCAAGAGACCCAGTACTTC. Its protein product is CASSAGPTGDQETQYF.

In the case of this clone: Additional DNA sequences in this sample encode the identical CDR3. V is TRBV30 and J is TRBJ1-3; D is unclear. This CDR3 is 15 amino acids long. Trimming pared 0 bases from V and 0 bases from J, leaving 9 bases between. CDR1 and CDR2 from the germline V gene are GTSNPN and SVGIG (reference sequence). The CDR3 reads CAWSVRSNSGNTIYF. In DNA, the CDR3 is TGTGCCTGGAGTGTACGTAGCAACTCTGGAAACACCATATATTTT.

The count of this clone is one. The CDR3 here is CASSGAGDTQYF. In nucleotides, the CDR3 is TGTGCCAGCAGTGGAGCGGGAGATACGCAGTATTTT. The chain couples TRBV6-1 to TRBJ2-3; D is possibly TRBD2 (6 bases). The V gene's germline CDR1 is MNHNS and CDR2 SASEGT. Deletions cut 4 bases from V and 5 bases from J, with 7 bases between. This CDR3 is built from 12 residues.

To note about this clone: This sample includes further DNA sequences coding for the same CDR3. The J gene is TRBJ2-1, the V gene TRBV2, with 9 bases lining up with TRBD2. This CDR3 has 13 residues. J gave up 9 bases and V 6 bases, and 6 bases lay outside the gene matches. Per the germline V gene, CDR1 is SNHLY and CDR2 is FYNNEI. CDR3 nucleotide sequence: TGTGCCAGCAGGACTAGCGGTAGGGGTGAGCAGTTCTTC. Translation gives CASRTSGRGEQFF.

The V gene is TRBV5-1, the J gene TRBJ2-1; 8 bases agree with TRBD1. Germline CDR1 is SGHRS and CDR2 is YFSETQ. This CDR3 contains 15 residues. V dropped 7 bases and J dropped 3; count of bases not matched to a gene: 9. CDR3 DNA sequence: TGCGCCAGCTTACCCGGGACAGGAGACTACAATGAGCAGTTCTTC. Amino acid sequence: CASLPGTGDYNEQFF.

This clone was detected only once. This sequence joins TRBV28 and TRBJ2-1; 11 bases line up with TRBD2. The ends lost 6 bases at V and 9 bases at J; junction bases unmatched: 7. Germline values: CDR1 MDHEN, CDR2 SYDVKM. The length of the CDR3 is 14 residues. This CDR3 reads CASRTSGSPGEQFF. The CDR3, as DNA: TGTGCCAGCAGAACTAGCGGGAGTCCTGGTGAGCAGTTCTTC.

The chain employs TRBV11-2 and TRBJ2-5; D uncertain. The germline gives CDR1 SGHAT, CDR2 FQNNGV. V lost 1 base and J 4 bases, leaving 19 bases between the germline ends. CDR3 length: 17 amino acids. CDR3 protein: CASSLGQAPRFTETQYF. The CDR3 DNA reads as TGTGCCAGCAGCTTAGGGCAGGCCCCTCGTTTTACAGAGACCCAGTACTTC.

The CDR3 region is CASSYSMDAGQKLFF. The DNA of the CDR3 is TGTGCCAGCAGTTACTCGATGGACGCCGGGCAAAAACTGTTTTTT. The gene calls are TRBV6-5 and TRBJ1-4; no firm D call. CDR1 is MNHEY and CDR2 is SVGAGI in the germline V gene. With 0 bases removed from V and 9 bases from J, the gap between germline ends came to 14 bases. This CDR3 spans 15 amino acids.

This clone has only a few counts. This chain connects TRBV28 to TRBJ1-4; a possible D gene is TRBD1 (6 bases). Germline assignment: CDR1 MDHEN and CDR2 SYDVKM. The CDR3 spans 16 residues. The V gene lost 4 bases and the J gene lost 7 bases, with 19 bases spanning the gap. The CDR3 reads CASSSGGGVASEKLFF. CDR3 bases: TGTGCCAGCAGTTCGGGGGGCGGCGTTGCGAGTGAAAAACTGTTTTTT.

This clone was detected a few times. The genes are TRBV9 and TRBJ2-5; D not resolved. V shed 3 bases and J shed 5 bases, with 11 bases lying between them. This CDR3 region has 13 residues. Germline CDR1 is SGDLS and CDR2 is YYNGEE. CDR3 DNA sequence: TGTGCCAGCAGCGCCCCAGTTGTCGAGACCCAGTACTTC. It specifies CASSAPVVETQYF.

The chain carries TRBV5-6 and TRBJ2-1; 7 nucleotides align to TRBD2. This CDR3 has 15 residues. Trimming at V came to 3 bases and at J to 3 bases, leaving 6 bases not matched to a gene. The germline gives CDR1 SGHDT, CDR2 YYEEEE. This CDR3 reads CASSSLADVYNEQFF. DNA of the CDR3: TGTGCCAGCAGCTCCCTAGCGGACGTCTACAATGAGCAGTTCTTC.

Details on this clone: Other DNA sequences in this specimen translate into the identical CDR3. The gene calls are TRBV6-1 and TRBJ2-5, with D tentatively TRBD2 (5 bases). V was cut by 1 base and J by 1 base, with 7 bases left in between. This CDR3 region has 14 residues. Germline lookup yields CDR1 MNHNS and CDR2 SASEGT. CDR3 region: CASSEGGAQETQYF. The CDR3 DNA sequence: TGTGCCAGCAGTGAAGGGGGAGCCCAAGAGACCCAGTACTTC.

The rearrangement joins TRBV28 to TRBJ2-7; D might be TRBD1 or TRBD2, each matching 5 bases. Looked up from germline, CDR1 is MDHEN and CDR2 is SYDVKM. V lost 3 bases to trimming and J lost 1 base, with 13 bases between them. The CDR3 has 15 residues. CDR3: CASSFVGVTSYEQYF. Written as DNA, the CDR3 is TGTGCCAGCAGTTTCGTGGGGGTTACGTCCTACGAGCAGTACTTC.

This clone appeared a few times. The sample carries other DNA sequences with the same CDR3. The chain employs TRBV11-3 and TRBJ2-1, with 13 positions matching TRBD2. The CDR3 length is 14 residues. CDR1 SGHNT and CDR2 YENEEA come from the germline V gene. V dropped 5 bases and J dropped 8; count of bases not matched to a gene: 3. In DNA, the CDR3 is TGTGCCAGCAGCACTAGCGGGAGGGCTTATGAGCAGTTCTTC. Protein: CASSTSGRAYEQFF.

The rearrangement uses TRBV2 and TRBJ1-1, with D possibly being TRBD1 (6 bases). CDR3 length: 15 amino acids. Trimming cost V 4 bases and J 1 base, with 13 bases left between them. Germline CDR1 is SNHLY and CDR2 is FYNNEI. The CDR3 region is CASSGIGGPNTEAFF. The CDR3 nucleotides read TGTGCCAGCAGTGGTATAGGGGGACCGAACACTGAAGCTTTCTTT.

This chain uses TRBV7-8 with TRBJ1-2; D perhaps matches TRBD1 (6 bases). This CDR3 has 14 amino acids. Trimming left V 5 bases short and J 4 bases short, with 14 bases between. In germline, CDR1 is SGHVS, CDR2 FQNEAQ. The CDR3 protein is CASSVSGTSYGYTF. CDR3 nucleotide sequence: TGTGCCAGCAGCGTCTCCGGGACAAGCTATGGCTACACCTTC.

The CDR3 nucleotides read TGTGCCAGCAGTTACTGGACAGGCAACGAGCAGTACTTC. Protein sequence: CASSYWTGNEQYF. J is TRBJ2-7 and V is TRBV6-6; 7 bases fit TRBD1. The CDR3 contains 13 residues. Germline V gene data show CDR1 as MNHNY and CDR2 as SVGAGI (reference sequence). V gave up 1 base and J gave up 5 bases; unmatched junction bases: 2.

The J gene is TRBJ1-3, the V gene TRBV7-6; D is ambiguous. V lost 3 bases to trimming and J lost 1 base, with 13 bases between them. Germline-derived CDR1 and CDR2 are SGHVS and FNYEAQ. The CDR3 length is 16 residues. This chain's CDR3 is CASSFGLPKSGNTIYF. The CDR3 nucleotides read TGTGCCAGCAGCTTCGGTTTACCTAAGTCTGGAAACACCATATATTTT.

The rearrangement uses TRBV10-1 and TRBJ2-7; a weak D match, TRBD1 (6 bases). Trimming cost V 9 bases and J 0 bases, with 15 bases left between them. The germline V gene encodes CDR1 WNHNN and CDR2 SYGVQD (reference sequence). CDR3 size: 14 residues. This CDR3 reads CARGRGRDSYEQYF. CDR3 nucleotide sequence: TGCGCCAGAGGCAGGGGCAGGGACTCCTACGAGCAGTACTTC.

This chain uses TRBV28 with TRBJ2-7, with 7 bases fitting TRBD1. Germline lookup yields CDR1 MDHEN and CDR2 SYDVKM. The CDR3 has 16 residues. Germline trimming cut 3 bases from V and 0 bases from J; bases unmatched to any gene: 8. The DNA of the CDR3 is TGTGCCAGCAGTTTCCTCGGACAGGCGATCTCCTACGAGCAGTACTTC. Its translation is CASSFLGQAISYEQYF.

The J gene is TRBJ2-2, the V gene TRBV6-5; 10 bases match TRBD1. The germline CDR1 and CDR2 sequences are MNHEY and SVGAGI. The J segment lost 5 bases and the V segment lost 0 bases, leaving 0 bases of the junction unmatched. The CDR3 runs to 15 residues. The CDR3 DNA is TGTGCCAGCAGTTACTCGGGACAGGGGACCGGGGAGCTGTTTTTT. It encodes CASSYSGQGTGELFF.

Turning to this clone: This CDR3 is also generated by other DNA sequences in the sample. This chain connects TRBV5-1 to TRBJ2-2, with 8 bases matching TRBD1. V shed 0 bases, J shed 0 bases, and the junction held 1 base outside the gene matches. Germline loops: CDR1 SGHRS, CDR2 YFSETQ. The length of the CDR3 is 16 residues. For the CDR3, the DNA is TGCGCCAGCAGCTTGGGGACAGGGCCGAACACCGGGGAGCTGTTTTTT. Its translation: CASSLGTGPNTGELFF.

The chain is built from TRBV7-2 and TRBJ2-1; D is perhaps TRBD2 (6 bases). V was cut by 3 bases and J by 0 bases, with 9 bases left in between. Germline V CDR1 and CDR2: SGHTA, FQGNSA. The CDR3 is made up of 15 amino acids. CDR3 sequence (DNA): TGTGCCAGCAGCTTGGGCGGGAACTCCTACAATGAGCAGTTCTTC. It yields the protein CASSLGGNSYNEQFF.

The V gene is TRBV4-1, the J gene TRBJ2-1, with D unresolved. V dropped 2 bases and J dropped 2 bases, with 4 bases sitting between them. Germline-derived CDR1 and CDR2 are MGHRA and YSYEKL. This CDR3 is 13 amino acids long. The CDR3 loop is CASSQLPYNEQFF. Written as DNA, the CDR3 is TGCGCCAGCAGCCAACTCCCCTACAATGAGCAGTTCTTC.